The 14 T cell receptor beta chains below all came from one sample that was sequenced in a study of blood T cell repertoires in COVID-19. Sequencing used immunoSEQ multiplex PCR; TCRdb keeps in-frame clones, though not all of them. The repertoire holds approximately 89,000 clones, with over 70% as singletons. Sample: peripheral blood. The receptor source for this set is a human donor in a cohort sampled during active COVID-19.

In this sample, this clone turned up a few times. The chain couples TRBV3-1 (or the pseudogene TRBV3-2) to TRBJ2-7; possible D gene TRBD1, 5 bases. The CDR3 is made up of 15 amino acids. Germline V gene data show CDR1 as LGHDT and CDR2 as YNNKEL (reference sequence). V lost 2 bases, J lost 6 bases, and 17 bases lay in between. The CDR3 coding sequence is TGTGCCAGCAGCCAACCCATGGCAGGGAAGGGCGAGCAGTACTTC. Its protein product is CASSQPMAGKGEQYF.

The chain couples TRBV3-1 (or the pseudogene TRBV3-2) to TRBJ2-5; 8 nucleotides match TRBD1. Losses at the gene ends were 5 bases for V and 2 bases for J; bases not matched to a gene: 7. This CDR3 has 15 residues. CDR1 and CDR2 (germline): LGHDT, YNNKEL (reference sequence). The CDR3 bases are TGTGCCAGCAGCGACAGGGGTCCTTATCAAGAGACCCAGTACTTC. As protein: CASSDRGPYQETQYF.

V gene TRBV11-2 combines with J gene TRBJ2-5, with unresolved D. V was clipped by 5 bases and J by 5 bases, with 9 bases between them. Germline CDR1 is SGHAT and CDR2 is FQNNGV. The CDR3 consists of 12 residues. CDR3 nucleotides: TGTGCCAGCAGCCCCCTCCTGGAGACCCAGTACTTC. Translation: CASSPLLETQYF. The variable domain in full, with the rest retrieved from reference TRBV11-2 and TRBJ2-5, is EAGVAQSPRYKIIEKRQSVAFWCNPISGHATLYWYQQILGQGPKLLIQFQNNGVVDDSQLPKDRFSAERLKGVDSTLKIQPAKLEDSAVYLCASSPLLETQYFGPGTRLLVL.

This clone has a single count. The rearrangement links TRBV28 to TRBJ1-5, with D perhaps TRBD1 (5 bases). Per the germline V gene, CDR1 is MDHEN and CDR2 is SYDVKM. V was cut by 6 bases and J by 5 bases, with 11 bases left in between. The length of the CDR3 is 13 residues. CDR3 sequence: CASRDGGHQPQHF. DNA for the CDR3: TGTGCCAGCAGAGACGGGGGTCATCAGCCCCAGCATTTT. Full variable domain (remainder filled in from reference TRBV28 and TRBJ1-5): DVKVTQSSRYLVKRTGEKVFLECVQDMDHENMFWYRQDPGLGLRLIYFSYDVKMKEKGDIPEGYSVSREKKERFSLILESASTNQTSMYLCASRDGGHQPQHFGDGTRLSIL.

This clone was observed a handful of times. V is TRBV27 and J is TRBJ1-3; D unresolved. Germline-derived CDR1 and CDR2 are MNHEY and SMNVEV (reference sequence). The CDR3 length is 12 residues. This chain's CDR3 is CGLGRSGNTIYF. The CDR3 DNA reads TGTGGGCTGGGCCGCTCTGGAAACACCATATATTTT.

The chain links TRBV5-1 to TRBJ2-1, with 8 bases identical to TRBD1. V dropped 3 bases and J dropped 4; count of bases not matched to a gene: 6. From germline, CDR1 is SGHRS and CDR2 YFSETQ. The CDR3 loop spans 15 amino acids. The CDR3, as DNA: TGCGCCAGCAGCTCGGCAGGGGGCGGTTACAATGAGCAGTTCTTC. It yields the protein CASSSAGGGYNEQFF.

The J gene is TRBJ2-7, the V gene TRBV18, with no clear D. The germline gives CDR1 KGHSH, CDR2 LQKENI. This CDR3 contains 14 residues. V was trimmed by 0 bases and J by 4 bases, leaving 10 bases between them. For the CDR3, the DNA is TGTGCCAGCTCACCACCGGGTGGGCGATACGAGCAGTACTTC. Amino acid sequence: CASSPPGGRYEQYF.

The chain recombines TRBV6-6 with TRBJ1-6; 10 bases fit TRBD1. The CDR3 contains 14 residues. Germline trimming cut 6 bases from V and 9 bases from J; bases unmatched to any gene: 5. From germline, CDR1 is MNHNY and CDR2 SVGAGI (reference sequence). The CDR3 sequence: CASSQDRGSSPLHF. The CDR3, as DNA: TGTGCCAGCAGCCAGGACAGGGGGAGTTCACCCCTCCACTTT.

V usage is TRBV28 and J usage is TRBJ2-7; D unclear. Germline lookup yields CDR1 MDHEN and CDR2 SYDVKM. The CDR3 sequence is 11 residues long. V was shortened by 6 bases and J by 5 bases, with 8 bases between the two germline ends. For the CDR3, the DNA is TGTGCCAGCAGCCGTGTCCACGAGCAGTACTTC. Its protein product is CASSRVHEQYF.

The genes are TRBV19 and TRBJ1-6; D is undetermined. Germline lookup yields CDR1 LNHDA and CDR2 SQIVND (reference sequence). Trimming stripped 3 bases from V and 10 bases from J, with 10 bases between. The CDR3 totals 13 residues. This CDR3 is CASSIRGESPLHF. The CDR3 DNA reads TGTGCCAGTAGTATCCGGGGTGAGTCACCCCTCCACTTT.

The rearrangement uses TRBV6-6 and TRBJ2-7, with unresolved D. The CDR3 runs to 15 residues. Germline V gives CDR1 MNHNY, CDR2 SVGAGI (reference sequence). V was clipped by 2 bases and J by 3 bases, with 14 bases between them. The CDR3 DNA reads TGTGCCAGCAGTTACGCCAGGCCCAACAACTACGAGCAGTACTTC. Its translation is CASSYARPNNYEQYF.

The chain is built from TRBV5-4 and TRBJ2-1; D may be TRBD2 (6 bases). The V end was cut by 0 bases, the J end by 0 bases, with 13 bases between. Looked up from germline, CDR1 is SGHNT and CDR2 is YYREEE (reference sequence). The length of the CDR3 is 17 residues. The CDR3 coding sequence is TGTGCCAGCAGCTTGGGGGCTAGGGACTCCTCCTACAATGAGCAGTTCTTC. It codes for CASSLGARDSSYNEQFF.

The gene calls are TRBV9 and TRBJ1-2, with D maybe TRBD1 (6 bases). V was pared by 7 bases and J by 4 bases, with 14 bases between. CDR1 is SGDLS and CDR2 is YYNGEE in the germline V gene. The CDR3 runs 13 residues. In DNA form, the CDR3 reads TGTGCCAGCCAGGGGACGGGGGGCTATGGCTACACCTTC. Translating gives CASQGTGGYGYTF.

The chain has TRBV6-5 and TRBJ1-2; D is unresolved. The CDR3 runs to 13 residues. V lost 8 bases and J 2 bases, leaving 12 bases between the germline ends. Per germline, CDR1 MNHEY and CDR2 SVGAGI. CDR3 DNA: TGTGCCAGCTCGCGCACGTTGAACTATGGCTACACCTTC. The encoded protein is CASSRTLNYGYTF.